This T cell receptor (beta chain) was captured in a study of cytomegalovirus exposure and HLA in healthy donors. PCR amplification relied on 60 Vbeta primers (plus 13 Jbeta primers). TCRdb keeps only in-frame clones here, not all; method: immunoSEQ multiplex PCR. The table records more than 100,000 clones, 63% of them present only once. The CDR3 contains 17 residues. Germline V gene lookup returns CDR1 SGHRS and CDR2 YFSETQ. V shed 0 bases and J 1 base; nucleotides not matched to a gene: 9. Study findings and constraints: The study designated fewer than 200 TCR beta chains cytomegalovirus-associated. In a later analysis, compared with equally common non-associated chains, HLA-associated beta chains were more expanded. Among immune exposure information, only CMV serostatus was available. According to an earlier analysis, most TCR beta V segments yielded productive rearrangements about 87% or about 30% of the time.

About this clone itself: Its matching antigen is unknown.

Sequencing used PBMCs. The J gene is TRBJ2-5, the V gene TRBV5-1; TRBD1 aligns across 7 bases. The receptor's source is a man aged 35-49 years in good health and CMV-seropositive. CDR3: CASSLGQGIGGQETQYF. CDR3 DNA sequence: TGCGCCAGCAGCTTGGGACAGGGTATAGGCGGCCAAGAGACCCAGTACTTC.